This T cell receptor beta chain is from a study of shared clonotypes between healthy human individuals. The genomic DNA of each subset was split evenly across several immunoSEQ plates. The assay was immunoSEQ multiplex PCR, and TCRdb's table has in-frame clones only and misses some. The table includes some 96,000 clones, approximately 44% detected once. The ends lost 7 bases at V and 2 bases at J; junction bases unmatched: 3. The germline gives CDR1 MDHEN, CDR2 SYDVKM. CDR3 size: 13 residues. This clone was seen once. Its target is unknown. Study outcomes and limitations: Clonotype sharing among donors was thought likely to change with sequencing depth.

The chain is built from TRBV28 and TRBJ2-7, with 9 bases identical to TRBD2. This receptor was taken from a woman aged 40 to 49 in good health. Some clones in this sample may be carry-over from other donors' samples. The specimen was PBMCs. The CDR3 DNA follows: TGTGCCAGCAAAGCGGGGGGAACCTACGAGCAGTACTTC. Its translation is CASKAGGTYEQYF.